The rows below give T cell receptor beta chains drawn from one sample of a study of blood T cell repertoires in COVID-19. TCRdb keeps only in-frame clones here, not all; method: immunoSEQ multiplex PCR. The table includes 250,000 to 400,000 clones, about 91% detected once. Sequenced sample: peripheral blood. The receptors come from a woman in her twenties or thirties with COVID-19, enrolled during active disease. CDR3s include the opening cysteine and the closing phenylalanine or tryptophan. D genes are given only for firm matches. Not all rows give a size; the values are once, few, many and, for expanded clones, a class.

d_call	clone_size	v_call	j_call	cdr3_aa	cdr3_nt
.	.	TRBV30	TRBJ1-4	CAWSPTNEKLFF	TGTGCCTGGAGTCCGACTAATGAAAAACTGTTTTTT
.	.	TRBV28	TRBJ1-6	CAHKLAGNNSPLHF	TGTGCCCACAAATTGGCAGGGAACAATTCACCCCTCCACTTT
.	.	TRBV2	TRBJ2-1	CASSDPSRSSYNEQFF	TGTGCCAGCAGTGATCCTAGCAGAAGCTCCTACAATGAGCAGTTCTTC
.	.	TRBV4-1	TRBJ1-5	CASSADGGLGNQPQHF	TGCGCCAGCAGCGCAGACGGGGGTCTCGGCAATCAGCCCCAGCATTTT
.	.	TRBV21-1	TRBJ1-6	CASRPDREFCSYNSPLHF	TGTGCCAGCAGACCGGACAGGGAGTTTTGTTCCTATAATTCACCCCTCCACTTT
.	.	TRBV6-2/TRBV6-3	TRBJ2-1	CASSYPLQGGAFF	TGTGCCAGCAGTTACCCTCTGCAGGGGGGTGCGTTCTTC
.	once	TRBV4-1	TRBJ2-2	CASSQSGASRAVVFGELFF	TGCGCCAGCAGCCAATCCGGAGCCAGCCGCGCAGTGGTGTTCGGGGAGCTGTTTTTT
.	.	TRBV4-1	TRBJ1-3	CASSQYLETSGNTIYF	TGCGCCAGCAGCCAATATCTGGAGACCTCTGGAAACACCATATATTTT
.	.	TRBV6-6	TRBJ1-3	CATSPTGSGNTIYF	TGTGCCACCAGCCCTACGGGCTCTGGAAACACCATATATTTT
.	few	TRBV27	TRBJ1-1	CASSRGGAEAFF	TGTGCCAGCAGTAGGGGGGGAGCTGAAGCTTTCTTT
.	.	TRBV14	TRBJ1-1	CASSREGVKAAEAFF	TGTGCCAGCAGCCGGGAGGGGGTGAAGGCGGCTGAAGCTTTCTTT
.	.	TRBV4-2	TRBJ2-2	CASRQESGGELFF	TGTGCCAGCAGACAAGAATCCGGCGGGGAGCTGTTTTTT
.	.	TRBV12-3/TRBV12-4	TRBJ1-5	CASSPRGQPQHF	TGTGCCAGCAGTCCCCGGGGTCAGCCCCAGCATTTT
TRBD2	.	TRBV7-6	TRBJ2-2	CASSDYSGTSGVTGELFF	TGTGCCAGCAGCGACTATTCCGGGACTAGCGGGGTCACCGGGGAGCTGTTTTTT
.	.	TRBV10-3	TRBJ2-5	CAIWAGYQETQYF	TGTGCCATCTGGGCGGGGTACCAAGAGACCCAGTACTTC
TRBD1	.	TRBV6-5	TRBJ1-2	CASSYQGQNRAYGYTF	TGTGCCAGCAGTTACCAGGGACAGAACAGGGCTTATGGCTACACCTTC
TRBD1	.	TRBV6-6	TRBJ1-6	CASSPGTGLSSYNSPLHF	TGTGCCAGCAGTCCCGGGACAGGGTTAAGCTCCTATAATTCACCCCTCCACTTT
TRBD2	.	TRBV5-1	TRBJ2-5	CASSLNSGGAEETQYF	TGCGCCAGCAGCTTGAATAGCGGGGGGGCCGAAGAGACCCAGTACTTC
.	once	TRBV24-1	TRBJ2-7	CATSEAGSFYEQYF	TGTGCCACCAGTGAGGCAGGATCGTTCTACGAGCAGTACTTC
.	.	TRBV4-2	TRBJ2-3	CASSRQGTSTDTQYF	TGTGCCAGCAGCCGCCAGGGAACTAGCACAGATACGCAGTATTTT
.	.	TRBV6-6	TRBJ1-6	CASSRYRTNNSPLHF	TGTGCCAGCAGTCGATACAGGACCAATAATTCACCCCTCCACTTT
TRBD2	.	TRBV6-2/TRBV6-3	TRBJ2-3	CASSYGGGVGDTQYF	TGTGCCAGCAGTTACGGGGGGGGAGTTGGGGATACGCAGTATTTT
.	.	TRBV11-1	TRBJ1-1	CASSPLYSDSITEAFF	TGTGCCAGCAGCCCACTCTACTCGGACAGCATCACTGAAGCTTTCTTT
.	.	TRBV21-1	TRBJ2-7	CAGRLAGDQEQYF	TGTGCCGGCCGACTAGCGGGGGACCAAGAGCAGTACTTC
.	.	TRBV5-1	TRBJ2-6	CASSQDTISGANVLTF	TGCGCCAGCAGCCAGGACACCATCTCTGGGGCCAACGTCCTGACTTTC
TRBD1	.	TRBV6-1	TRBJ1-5	CASSDRGRDQPQHF	TGTGCCAGCAGTGACAGGGGGCGAGATCAGCCCCAGCATTTT
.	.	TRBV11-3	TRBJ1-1	CASSPGTNYAEAFF	TGTGCCAGCAGCCCCGGGACAAATTATGCTGAAGCTTTCTTT
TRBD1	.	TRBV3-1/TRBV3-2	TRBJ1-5	CASSQGGGGQPQHF	TGTGCCAGCAGCCAAGGAGGGGGCGGTCAGCCCCAGCATTTT
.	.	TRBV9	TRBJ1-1	CASSVVDTPEAFF	TGTGCCAGCAGCGTAGTGGACACCCCTGAAGCTTTCTTT
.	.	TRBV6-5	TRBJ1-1	CASMPGQGFNTEAFF	TGTGCCAGCATGCCAGGTCAGGGATTCAACACTGAAGCTTTCTTT
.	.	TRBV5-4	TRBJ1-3	CASSKTLGAGARGNTIYF	TGTGCCAGCAGCAAGACCCTGGGCGCGGGGGCGCGGGGAAACACCATATATTTT
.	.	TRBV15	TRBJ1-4	CATSAGVATNEKLFF	TGTGCCACCAGCGCAGGGGTTGCAACTAATGAAAAACTGTTTTTT
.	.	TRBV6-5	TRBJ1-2	CASSYSGIAGSYTF	TGTGCCAGCAGTTACTCAGGCATCGCGGGCAGCTACACCTTC
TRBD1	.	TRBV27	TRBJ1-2	CASSFKTGDGYTF	TGTGCCAGCAGTTTTAAGACAGGGGATGGCTACACCTTC
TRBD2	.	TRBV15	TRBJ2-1	CATSRVGAGGRNEQFF	TGTGCCACCAGCAGAGTGGGAGCGGGGGGTCGCAATGAGCAGTTCTTC
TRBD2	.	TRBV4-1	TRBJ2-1	CASSQDERGIYNEQFF	TGCGCCAGCAGCCAAGATGAGCGGGGGATCTACAATGAGCAGTTCTTC
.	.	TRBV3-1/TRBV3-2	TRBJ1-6	CASSQRNNNSPLHF	TGTGCCAGCAGCCAACGCAACAATAATTCACCCCTCCACTTT
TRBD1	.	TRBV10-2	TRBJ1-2	CASSGPGTGYSSGYTF	TGCGCCAGCAGTGGGCCCGGGACAGGGTATAGTAGCGGCTACACCTTC
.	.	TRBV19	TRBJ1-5	CASSGRAGRQPQHF	TGTGCCAGTAGCGGCAGGGCCGGGCGGCAGCCCCAGCATTTT
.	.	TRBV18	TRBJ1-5	CASSDQTVNQPQHF	TGTGCCAGCTCCGACCAGACAGTCAATCAGCCCCAGCATTTT
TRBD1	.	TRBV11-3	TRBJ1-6	CASSLARQGSSYNSPLHF	TGTGCCAGCAGCTTAGCCAGACAGGGGAGCTCCTATAATTCACCCCTCCACTTT
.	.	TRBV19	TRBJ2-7	CASSFVGGEQYF	TGTGCCAGTAGTTTTGTGGGAGGCGAGCAGTACTTC
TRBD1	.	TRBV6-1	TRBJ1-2	CASSEAGDRAGGYTF	TGTGCCAGCAGTGAAGCGGGGGACAGGGCGGGTGGCTACACCTTC
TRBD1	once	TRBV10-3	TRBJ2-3	CAINDREDTQYF	TGTGCCATCAACGACAGGGAGGATACGCAGTATTTT
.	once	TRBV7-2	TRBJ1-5	CASSLAFNQPQHF	TGTGCCAGCAGCCTGGCCTTCAATCAGCCCCAGCATTTT
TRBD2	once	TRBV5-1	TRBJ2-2	CASSRGLAGVLTGELFF	TGCGCCAGCAGCCGGGGACTAGCGGGGGTCCTCACCGGGGAGCTGTTTTTT
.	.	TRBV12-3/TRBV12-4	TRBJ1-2	CASSPLANYGYTF	TGTGCCAGCAGTCCCTTAGCTAACTATGGCTACACCTTC
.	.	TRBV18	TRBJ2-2	CASSRTGTTNTGELFF	TGTGCCAGCTCACGGACCGGGACAACGAACACCGGGGAGCTGTTTTTT
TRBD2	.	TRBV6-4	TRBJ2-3	CASSDSGGASTDTQYF	TGTGCCAGCAGTGACTCCGGGGGGGCTAGCACAGATACGCAGTATTTT
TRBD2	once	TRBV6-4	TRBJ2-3	CASRTRLAGASSTDTQYF	TGTGCCAGCAGGACCCGACTAGCGGGGGCCTCAAGCACAGATACGCAGTATTTT
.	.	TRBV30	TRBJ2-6	CAWARSGANVLTF	TGTGCCTGGGCCAGGTCTGGGGCCAACGTCCTGACTTTC
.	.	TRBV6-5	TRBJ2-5	CASSYSPGDQTQYF	TGTGCCAGCAGTTACTCGCCAGGGGATCAAACCCAGTACTTC